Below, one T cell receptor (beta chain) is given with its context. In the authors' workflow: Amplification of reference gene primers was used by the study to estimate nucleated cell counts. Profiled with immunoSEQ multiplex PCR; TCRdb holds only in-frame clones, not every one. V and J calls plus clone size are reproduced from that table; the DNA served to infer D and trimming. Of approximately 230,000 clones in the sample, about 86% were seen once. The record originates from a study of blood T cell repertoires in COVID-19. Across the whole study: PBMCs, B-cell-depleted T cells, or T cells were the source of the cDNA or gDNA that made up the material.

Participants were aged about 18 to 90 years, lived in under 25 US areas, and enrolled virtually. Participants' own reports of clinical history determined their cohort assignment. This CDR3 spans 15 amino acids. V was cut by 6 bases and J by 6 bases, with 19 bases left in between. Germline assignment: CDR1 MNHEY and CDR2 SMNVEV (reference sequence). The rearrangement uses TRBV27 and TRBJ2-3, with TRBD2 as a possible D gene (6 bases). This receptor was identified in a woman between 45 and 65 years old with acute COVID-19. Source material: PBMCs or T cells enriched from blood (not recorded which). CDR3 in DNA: TGTGCCAGCAGCCTACTAGCCTCGGGCGTTGATACGCAGTATTTT. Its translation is CASSLLASGVDTQYF.